This T cell receptor beta chain is from a study of radiation and T cells in renal cell carcinoma. Some clones are missing from TCRdb's copy, which holds only in-frame ones; the method was immunoSEQ multiplex PCR. The sample carries 20,000 to 30,000 clones, over 75% recorded once. CDR3 size: 14 residues. Germline assignment: CDR1 SGDLS and CDR2 YYNGEE. Trimming took off 0 bases at V and 7 bases at J, with 13 bases between the two ends. This clone occurred a few times. Indicated time point: blood 2 weeks post-SBRT. Treatment reported: 15 Gy SBRT to primary tumor, nephrectomy 4 weeks later. The clonotype comes from a man between 60 and 75 years old with renal cell carcinoma. V and J are TRBV9 and TRBJ1-2; D may be TRBD1 (5 bases). Specimen: blood, collected from a patient whose treatment included radiotherapy and nephrectomy. DNA for the CDR3: TGTGCCAGCAGCGTAGGGGGGAGTCGGGCTGGCTACACCTTC. Amino acids: CASSVGGSRAGYTF. Full variable domain (remainder filled in from reference TRBV9 and TRBJ1-2): DSGVTQTPKHLITATGQRVTLRCSPRSGDLSVYWYQQSLDQGLQFLIQYYNGEERAKGNILERFSAQQFPDLHSELNLSSLELGDSALYFCASSVGGSRAGYTFGSGTRLTVV.